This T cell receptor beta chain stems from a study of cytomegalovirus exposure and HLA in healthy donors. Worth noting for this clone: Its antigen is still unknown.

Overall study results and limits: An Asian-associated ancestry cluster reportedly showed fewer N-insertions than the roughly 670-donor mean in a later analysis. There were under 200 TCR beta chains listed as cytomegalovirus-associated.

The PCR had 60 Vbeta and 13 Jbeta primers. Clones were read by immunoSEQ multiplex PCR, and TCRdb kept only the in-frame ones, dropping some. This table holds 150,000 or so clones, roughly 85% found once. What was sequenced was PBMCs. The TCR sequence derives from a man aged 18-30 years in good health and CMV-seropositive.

This CDR3 reads CASSFGSGGSETQYF. For the CDR3, the DNA is TGTGCCAGCAGCTTTGGTTCTGGGGGGAGCGAGACCCAGTACTTC. The chain recombines TRBV7-3 with TRBJ2-5; maybe TRBD2 (6 bases). The ends were cut back, 3 bases at V and 5 bases at J, with 16 bases in the middle. CDR3 length: 15 residues. Germline V gives CDR1 SGHTA, CDR2 FQGTGA.